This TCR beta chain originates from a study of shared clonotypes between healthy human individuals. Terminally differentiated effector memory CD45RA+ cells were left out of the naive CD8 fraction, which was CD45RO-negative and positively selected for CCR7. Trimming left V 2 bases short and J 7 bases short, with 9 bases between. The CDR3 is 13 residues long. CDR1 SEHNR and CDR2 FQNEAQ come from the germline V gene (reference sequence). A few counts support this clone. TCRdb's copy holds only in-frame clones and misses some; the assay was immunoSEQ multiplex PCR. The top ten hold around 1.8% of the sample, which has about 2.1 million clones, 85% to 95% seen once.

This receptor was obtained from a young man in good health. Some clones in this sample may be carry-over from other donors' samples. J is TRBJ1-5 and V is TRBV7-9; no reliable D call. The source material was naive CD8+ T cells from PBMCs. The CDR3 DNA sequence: TGTGCCAGCAGCTTAAGCGTAGGGCAGCCCCAGCATTTT. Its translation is CASSLSVGQPQHF. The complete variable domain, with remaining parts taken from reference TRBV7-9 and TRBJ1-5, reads DTGVSQNPRHKITKRGQNVTFRCDPISEHNRLYWYRQTLGQGPEFLTYFQNEAQLEKSRLLSDRFSAERPKGSFSTLEIQRTEQGDSAMYLCASSLSVGQPQHFGDGTRLSIL.